This T cell receptor beta chain was observed in a study of T cell repertoires in cytomegalovirus infection (dated by TCRdb to the late 2010s). The study in broad terms: The HLA type of each donor mattered for the analysis, because public TCR beta signatures pointed to carriage of CMV infection along with the matching HLA type.

On this clonotype itself: Its antigen is currently not known. No much larger clonotype is one base removed from it; base qualities were not supplied.

What the study reported, not specific to this receptor: Carriers of CMV infection plus the relevant HLA type were discriminated by the cumulative frequency of public TCR beta family members in the study cohort and in an independent 352-donor cohort. The ex vivo response was dominated by HLA-C-restricted CMV-specific TCR beta clonotypes, and the single most frequent clonotype in two of eight donors was supplied by these HLA-C-restricted clonotypes.

Instrument used: Illumina HiSeq 1500. The public reads were quality trimmed at Q25 with fastp and then assembled into clones with MiXCR by TCRdb, keeping productive beta chains. Each CDR3 protein gets just one entry, which takes the most common genes and DNA from the rows behind it. In all, the sample holds approximately 500,000 distinct CDR3 sequences, and 16% of those were seen once. The ten largest clones take up 20% to 30% of the sample. The CDR3 runs 15 amino acids, cysteine and phenylalanine included. The retained sequence is limited to the CDR3, 45 bases, with the frame set at the first base. V has 6 bases trimmed and J has 0 bases trimmed; junction bases matching no gene number 6. For CDR1 and CDR2, the germline V gene lists SQVTM and ANQGSEA.

This receptor chain uses TRBV29-1 and TRBJ2-1; 9 bases in the middle match TRBD1. The sequenced sample consisted of CD8+ T cells from PBMCs. This TCR derives from a human donor in good health (CMV status not recorded). Some clones in this sample may be carry-over from other donors' samples. The CDR3 loop reads CSVEGQGSSYNEQFF. At the DNA level, the sequence is TGCAGCGTGGAGGGACAGGGAAGCTCCTACAATGAGCAGTTCTTC.